The 11 T cell receptor beta chains presented below share a single source sample, sequenced in a study of CD8+CD57+ T cells in acquired aplastic anemia. Profiling that covered TCR beta VDJ and CDR3 relied on genomic DNA as its template. TCRdb used MiXCR to reprocess the reads, holding one entry per CDR3 protein. This table holds tens of thousands of distinct CDR3 sequences, 76% found once. Material: sorted CD4+, CD8+, or CD8+CD57+ T cells (not recorded which) from PBMCs. These TCRs come from a human donor in good health, serving as a control.

The V gene is TRBV5-1, the J gene TRBJ1-2, with D hard to call. The germline V and J ends were trimmed by 4 bases and 3 bases, with 10 bases remaining between them. CDR3 length equals 13 residues. The V gene's germline CDR1 is SGHRS and CDR2 YFSETQ. CDR3 loop: CASSRGNDYGYTF. The CDR3, as DNA: TGCGCCAGCAGCCGCGGCAATGACTATGGCTACACCTTC.

This clonotype was counted between two and nine times. The gene calls are TRBV25-1 and TRBJ2-1; 7 bases align to TRBD2. Germline trimming cut 5 bases from V and 2 bases from J; bases unmatched to any gene: 3. This CDR3 region has 14 residues. Germline V gene data show CDR1 as MGHDK and CDR2 as SYGVNS. The DNA for the CDR3 is TGTGCCAGCAGTCCCAGCGGGGCCTACAATGAGCAGTTCTTC. Amino acids: CASSPSGAYNEQFF.

This clonotype was observed once. The J gene is TRBJ2-5, the V gene TRBV7-2; TRBD2 matches 8 bases. The CDR3 covers 14 residues. The germline V gene encodes CDR1 SGHTA and CDR2 FQGNSA. V lost 5 bases, J lost 1 base, and 3 bases stayed unmatched. CDR3 bases: TGTGCCAGCAGCGAGCGGGGGAGCCAAGAGACCCAGTACTTC. Residues: CASSERGSQETQYF.

This rearrangement joins TRBV10-2 to TRBJ2-2, with 7 bases matching TRBD1. CDR3 size: 13 residues. From germline, CDR1 is WSHSY and CDR2 SAAADI. V shed 5 bases and J 5 bases; nucleotides not matched to a gene: 2. CDR3 region: CASSPTGTGELFF. The CDR3 nucleotides read TGCGCCAGCAGTCCGACAGGGACCGGGGAGCTGTTTTTT.

CDR3 sequence: CSVTRLAGQETQYF. The CDR3 bases are TGCAGCGTGACGAGACTAGCGGGACAAGAGACCCAGTACTTC. This chain uses TRBV29-1 with TRBJ2-5; TRBD2 matches 11 bases. Trimming at V came to 6 bases and at J to 2 bases, leaving 5 bases not matched to a gene. Germline V gene sequence: CDR1 SQVTM, CDR2 ANQGSEA. The CDR3 totals 14 residues.

Concerning this clonotype: One end of the junction fails to match germline, which may point to a read error. The J gene is TRBJ2-3, the V gene TRBV15; 9 bases are shared with TRBD2. The V gene's germline CDR1 is LNHNV and CDR2 YYDKDF (reference sequence). This CDR3 spans 15 amino acids. This CDR3 reads CTTSRLRGGPSSQYF. The CDR3 DNA reads TGTACCACCAGCAGGCTGCGGGGGGGCCCCTCCTCGCAGTATTTT.

The genes are TRBV25-1 and TRBJ1-3; the D gene is possibly TRBD1 (5 bases). Germline CDR1 is MGHDK and CDR2 is SYGVNS. The CDR3 sequence is 15 residues long. Trimming shortened V by 4 bases and J by 3 bases, and 13 bases separated the two germline ends. CDR3 sequence: CASSVSRGDGNTIYF. The CDR3 region has the DNA TGTGCCAGCAGTGTGTCGAGGGGCGATGGAAACACCATATATTTT.

The rearrangement uses TRBV15 and TRBJ1-5, with TRBD1 matching over 10 bases. The J segment lost 5 bases and the V segment lost 0 bases, leaving 10 bases of the junction unmatched. The CDR3 runs 18 residues. Per germline, CDR1 LNHNV and CDR2 YYDKDF (reference sequence). The CDR3 region is CATSRDWPIGTGDQPQHF. Here the CDR3 DNA reads TGTGCCACCAGCAGAGATTGGCCTATAGGGACAGGGGATCAGCCCCAGCATTTT.

This rearrangement joins TRBV24-1 to TRBJ2-3, with D unresolved. The CDR3 has 15 amino acids. Germline loops: CDR1 KGHDR, CDR2 SFDVKD. Trimming took 4 bases from V and 1 from J, leaving 11 bases between them. DNA for the CDR3: TGTGCCACCAGTGACGCTAGACACGGCACAGATACGCAGTATTTT. Its protein product is CATSDARHGTDTQYF.

The genes are TRBV7-4 and TRBJ1-5, with TRBD1 as a possible D gene (5 bases). Deletions cut 1 base from V and 6 bases from J, with 10 bases between. Germline loops: CDR1 SGHVT, CDR2 SQSDAQ. CDR3 length: 14 amino acids. Here the CDR3 DNA reads TGTGCCAGCAGCTTAGGACGGGGGATTCAGCCCCAGCATTTT. Residues: CASSLGRGIQPQHF.

The V and J genes are TRBV4-3 and TRBJ2-1; D could derive from TRBD1 or TRBD2 (6 bases each). Trimming removed 1 base from V and 5 bases from J, with 15 bases in between. The CDR3 runs 16 residues. From germline, CDR1 is LGHNA and CDR2 YSLEER. The CDR3 DNA sequence: TGCGCCAGCAGCCAAGGCCGAACGGGGGCCCACAATGAGCAGTTCTTC. It specifies CASSQGRTGAHNEQFF.